This T cell receptor beta chain was sequenced in a study of cytotoxic CD8 clonotypes in ibrutinib-treated CLL. Study-wide points: Clonality was higher at baseline than in age-matched healthy donors and tracked circulating CD8+ T-cell counts.

Comments on this clone: Its target is not known.

Some clones are missing from TCRdb's copy, which holds only in-frame ones; the method was immunoSEQ multiplex PCR. Of some 150,000 clones in the sample, approximately 80% were seen once. There are 16 residues in the CDR3. Germline CDR1 is SGHTA and CDR2 is FQGNSA. Trimming took 1 base from V and 6 from J; bases not matched to a gene: 9. The clonotype was recovered from a human donor with chronic lymphocytic leukemia. This chain connects TRBV7-2 to TRBJ2-1; 7 bases map to TRBD2. The specimen comprised PBMCs, sampled after 36 months of ibrutinib treatment. CDR3 coding DNA: TGTGCCAGCAGCTTAGTACGACTAGCCTTTGGCAATGAGCAGTTCTTC. It is translated as CASSLVRLAFGNEQFF.